This T cell receptor (beta chain) was profiled in a study of cytomegalovirus exposure and HLA in healthy donors. The PCR employed 60 Vbeta primers together with 13 Jbeta primers. Method: immunoSEQ multiplex PCR; TCRdb's copy keeps in-frame clones and lacks some. The sample shows 90,000 to 100,000 clones, about 80% of them seen only once. CDR3 size: 13 residues. Trimming left V 3 bases short and J 7 bases short, with 13 bases between. Germline-derived CDR1 and CDR2 are SGHDT and YYEEEE. The receptor comes from a man aged 35 to 55 in good health and CMV-seronegative. V gene TRBV5-6 combines with J gene TRBJ1-2; D is ambiguous. Source material: PBMCs. CDR3 residues: CASSSETRRGYTF. The CDR3 region has the DNA TGTGCCAGCAGCTCCGAGACTCGGCGTGGCTACACCTTC.